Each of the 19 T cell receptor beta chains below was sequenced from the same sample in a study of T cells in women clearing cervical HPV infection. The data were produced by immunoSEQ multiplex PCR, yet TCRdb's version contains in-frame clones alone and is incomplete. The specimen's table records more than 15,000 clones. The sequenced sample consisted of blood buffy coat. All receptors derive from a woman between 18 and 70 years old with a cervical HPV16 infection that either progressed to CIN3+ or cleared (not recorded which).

The CDR3 loop reads CASSTGQALLTEAFF. The covered CDR3 bases are TGCGCCAGCAGCACGGGACAAGCCCTTCTCACTGAA. This chain joins TRBV5-1 and TRBJ1-1; D might be TRBD1 (6 bases). The CDR3 end lies 3 residues beyond the end of the read and is filled in from the germline J gene. Trimming cost V 4 bases and J 4 bases, with 17 bases left between them. Germline-derived CDR1 and CDR2 are SGHRS and YFSETQ. CDR3 length equals 15 residues.

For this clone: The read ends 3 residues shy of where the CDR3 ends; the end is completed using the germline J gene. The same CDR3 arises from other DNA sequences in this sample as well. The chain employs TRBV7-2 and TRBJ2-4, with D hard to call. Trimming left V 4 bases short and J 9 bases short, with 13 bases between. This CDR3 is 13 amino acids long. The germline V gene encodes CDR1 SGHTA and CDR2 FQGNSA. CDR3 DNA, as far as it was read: TGTGCCAGCAGCTACAGTACGGTATCCATT. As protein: CASSYSTVSI. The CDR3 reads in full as CASSYSTVSIQYF.

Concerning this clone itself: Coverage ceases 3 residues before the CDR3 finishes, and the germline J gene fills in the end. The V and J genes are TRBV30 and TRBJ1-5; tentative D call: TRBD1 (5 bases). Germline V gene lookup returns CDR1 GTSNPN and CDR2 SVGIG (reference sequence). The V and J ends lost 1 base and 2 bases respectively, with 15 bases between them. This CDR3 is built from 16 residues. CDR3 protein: CAWSARGLGGNQPQHF. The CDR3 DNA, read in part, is TGTGCCTGGAGTGCGAGGGGTCTAGGTGGCAATCAGCCC.

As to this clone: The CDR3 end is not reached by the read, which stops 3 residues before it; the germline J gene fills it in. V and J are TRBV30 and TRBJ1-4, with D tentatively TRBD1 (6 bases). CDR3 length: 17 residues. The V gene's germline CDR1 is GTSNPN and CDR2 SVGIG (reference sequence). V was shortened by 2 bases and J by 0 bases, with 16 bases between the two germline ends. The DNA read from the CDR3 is TGTGCCTGGAGTCGCGCGGGGGGGCCGACAACTAATGAAAAA. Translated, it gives CAWSRAGGPTTNEK. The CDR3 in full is CAWSRAGGPTTNEKLFF.

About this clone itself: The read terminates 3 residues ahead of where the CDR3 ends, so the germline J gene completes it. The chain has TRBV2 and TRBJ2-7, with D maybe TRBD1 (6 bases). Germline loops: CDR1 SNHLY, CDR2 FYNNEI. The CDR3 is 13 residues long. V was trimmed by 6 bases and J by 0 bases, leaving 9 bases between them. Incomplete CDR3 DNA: TGTGCCAGCAGCACAGGGAGCTCCTACGAG. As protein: CASSTGSSYE. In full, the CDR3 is CASSTGSSYEQYF.

CDR3 DNA, as far as it was read: TGTGCCAGCAGCTTAACCGGAACTAATGAAAAA. This sequence encodes CASSLTGTNEK. The full CDR3 protein is CASSLTGTNEKLFF. The rearrangement uses TRBV5-4 and TRBJ1-4; no reliable D call. The CDR3 goes on 3 residues after the read ends, and that part is filled in from the germline J gene. V dropped 2 bases and J dropped 1 base, with 6 bases sitting between them. Germline V gene lookup returns CDR1 SGHNT and CDR2 YYREEE (reference sequence). The CDR3 spans 14 residues.

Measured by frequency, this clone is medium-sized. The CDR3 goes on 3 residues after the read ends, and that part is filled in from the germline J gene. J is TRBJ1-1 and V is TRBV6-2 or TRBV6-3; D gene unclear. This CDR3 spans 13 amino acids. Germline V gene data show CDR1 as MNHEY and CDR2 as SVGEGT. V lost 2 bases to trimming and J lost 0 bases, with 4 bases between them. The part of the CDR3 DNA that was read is TGTGCCAGCAGTTACACATTGAACACTGAA. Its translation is CASSYTLNTE. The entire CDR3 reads CASSYTLNTEAFF.

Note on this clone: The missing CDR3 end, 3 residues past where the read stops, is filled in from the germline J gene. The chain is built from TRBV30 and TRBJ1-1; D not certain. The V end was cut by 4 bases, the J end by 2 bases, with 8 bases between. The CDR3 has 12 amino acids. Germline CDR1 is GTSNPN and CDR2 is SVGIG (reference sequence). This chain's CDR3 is CAWNRINTEAFF. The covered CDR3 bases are TGTGCCTGGAACAGAATCAACACTGAA.

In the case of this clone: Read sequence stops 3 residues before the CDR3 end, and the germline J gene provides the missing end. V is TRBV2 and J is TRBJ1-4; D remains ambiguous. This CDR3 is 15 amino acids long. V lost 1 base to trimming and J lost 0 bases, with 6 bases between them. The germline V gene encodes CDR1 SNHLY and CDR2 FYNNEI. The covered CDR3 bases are TGTGCCAGCAGTGAAGACAGATCAACTAATGAAAAA. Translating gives CASSEDRSTNEK. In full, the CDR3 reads CASSEDRSTNEKLFF.

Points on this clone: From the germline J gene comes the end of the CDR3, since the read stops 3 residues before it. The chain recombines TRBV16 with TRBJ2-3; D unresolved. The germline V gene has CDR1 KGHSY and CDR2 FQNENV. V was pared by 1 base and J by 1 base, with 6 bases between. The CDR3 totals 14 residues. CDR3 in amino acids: CASSQWSGTDTQYF. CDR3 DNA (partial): TGTGCCAGCAGCCAATGGTCGGGCACAGATACG.

The CDR3 bases that were read are TGCAGTGCTAGTACCCAGGGCCGGGCTTACGAG. It encodes CSASTQGRAYE. The CDR3 in full is CSASTQGRAYEQYF. This chain uses TRBV20-1 with TRBJ2-7, with a possible D match to TRBD1 (5 bases). Read sequence stops 3 residues before the CDR3 end, and the germline J gene provides the missing end. Germline V gives CDR1 DFQATT, CDR2 SNEGSKA (reference sequence). V lost 3 bases and J 4 bases, leaving 16 bases between the germline ends. The CDR3 runs 14 residues.

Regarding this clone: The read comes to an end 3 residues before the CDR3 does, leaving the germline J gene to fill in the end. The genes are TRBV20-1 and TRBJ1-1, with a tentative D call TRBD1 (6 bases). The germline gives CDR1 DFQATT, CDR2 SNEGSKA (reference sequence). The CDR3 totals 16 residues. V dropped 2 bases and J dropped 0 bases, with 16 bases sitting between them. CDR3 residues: CSARSGTYHMNTEAFF. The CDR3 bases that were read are TGCAGTGCTAGATCCGGGACATACCACATGAACACTGAA.

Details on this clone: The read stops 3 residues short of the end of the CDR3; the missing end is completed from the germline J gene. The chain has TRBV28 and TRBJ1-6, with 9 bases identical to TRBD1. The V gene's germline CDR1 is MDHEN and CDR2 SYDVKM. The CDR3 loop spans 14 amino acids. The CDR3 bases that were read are TGTGCCAGCAGTGGGACAGGGACGTCCATAGCC. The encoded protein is CASSGTGTSIA. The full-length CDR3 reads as CASSGTGTSIALHF.

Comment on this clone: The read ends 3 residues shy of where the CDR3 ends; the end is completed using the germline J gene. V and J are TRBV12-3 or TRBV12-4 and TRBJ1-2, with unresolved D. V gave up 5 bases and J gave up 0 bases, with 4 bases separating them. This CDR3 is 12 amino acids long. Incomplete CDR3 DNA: TGTGCCAGCAGTGTCTCTAACTATGGC. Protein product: CASSVSNYG. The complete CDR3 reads CASSVSNYGYTF.

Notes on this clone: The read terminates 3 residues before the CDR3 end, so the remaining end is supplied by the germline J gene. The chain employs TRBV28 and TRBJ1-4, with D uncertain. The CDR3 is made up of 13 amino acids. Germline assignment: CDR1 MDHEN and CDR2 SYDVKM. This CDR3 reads CASSAGLKLLLFF. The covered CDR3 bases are TGTGCCAGCAGTGCGGGCTTGAAGTTGTTA.

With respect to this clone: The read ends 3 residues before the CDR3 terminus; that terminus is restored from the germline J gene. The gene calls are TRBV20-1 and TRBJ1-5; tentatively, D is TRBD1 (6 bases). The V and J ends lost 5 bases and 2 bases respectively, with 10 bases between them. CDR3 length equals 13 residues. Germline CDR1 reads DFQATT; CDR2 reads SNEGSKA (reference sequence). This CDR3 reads CSAVAGGNQPQHF. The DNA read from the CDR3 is TGCAGTGCTGTGGCAGGGGGCAATCAGCCC.

The CDR3 bases that were read are TGCGCCAGCAGCCCGGACAGGGAGATGGCTGAA. Amino acids: CASSPDREMAE. The entire CDR3 is CASSPDREMAEAFF. This sequence joins TRBV5-1 and TRBJ1-1; TRBD1 agrees at 8 bases. The DNA ends 3 residues before the CDR3 does, and the rest of the CDR3 is filled in from the germline J gene. The CDR3 is 14 amino acids. Germline V CDR1 and CDR2: SGHRS, YFSETQ. V was pared by 4 bases and J by 6 bases, with 8 bases of the junction left unmatched.

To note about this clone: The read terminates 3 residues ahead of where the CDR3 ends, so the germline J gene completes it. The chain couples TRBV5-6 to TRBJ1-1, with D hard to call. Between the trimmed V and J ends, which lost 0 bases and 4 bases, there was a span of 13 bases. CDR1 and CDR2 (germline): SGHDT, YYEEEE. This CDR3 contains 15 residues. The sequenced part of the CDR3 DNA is TGTGCCAGCAGCTTGGCTGCGGCAATGAGCACTGAA. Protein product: CASSLAAAMSTE. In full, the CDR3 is CASSLAAAMSTEAFF.

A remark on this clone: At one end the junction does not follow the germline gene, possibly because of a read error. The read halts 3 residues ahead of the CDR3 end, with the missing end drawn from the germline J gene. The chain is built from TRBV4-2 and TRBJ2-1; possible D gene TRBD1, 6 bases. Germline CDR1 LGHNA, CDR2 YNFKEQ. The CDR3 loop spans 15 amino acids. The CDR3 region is CASSQDSGTRNEQFF. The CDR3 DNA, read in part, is TGCGCCAGCAGCCAAGACAGTGGGACAAGGAATGAG.